This T cell receptor (beta chain) is drawn from a study of cytomegalovirus exposure and HLA in healthy donors. Overall study context: It was reported in a later analysis that the approximately 110 validation repertoires used the same platform as the 666 first-cohort repertoires. Findings of the study overall: TCR clusters originating in the first cohort tended to co-occur in the roughly 120 validation repertoires, according to a later analysis. Cytomegalovirus association was assigned to approximately 160 TCR beta chains.

Of note for this clone: Antigen specificity is unknown.

The CDR3 loop spans 12 amino acids. Per the germline V gene, CDR1 is MNHEY and CDR2 is SMNVEV (reference sequence). Trimming took 6 bases from V and 5 from J, leaving 10 bases between them. This table comes from immunoSEQ multiplex PCR, and its TCRdb copy is limited to in-frame clones, with some not included. The data contain just over 65,000 clones, about 97% of them singletons. The rearrangement joins TRBV27 to TRBJ1-2, with no clear D. This clonotype was sampled from a woman between 18 and 29 years old in good health and CMV-seropositive. Sequenced: PBMCs. CDR3 bases: TGTGCCAGCAGGGACTTGACTTATGGCTACACCTTC. It translates to CASRDLTYGYTF.